The 21 T cell receptor beta chains below were found in one sample sequenced in a study of type 1 regulatory T cells. Their specific antigens are unknown. TCRdb re-derived calls from the reads in MiXCR, one entry per CDR3 protein. The table lists tens of thousands of distinct CDR3 sequences, about 20% of them singletons. Findings of the study overall: Tr1 cells had a more restricted TCR repertoire than non-Tr1 cells.

The material sequenced was cultured type 1 regulatory T (Tr1) cells, either the whole culture or a sorted fraction (not recorded which). These receptors came from a human donor in good health.

V is TRBV28 and J is TRBJ2-2; 11 positions agree with TRBD1. The trim removed 3 bases at V and 0 bases at J, leaving 0 bases unmatched. The germline gives CDR1 MDHEN, CDR2 SYDVKM. The CDR3 totals 16 residues. As DNA, the CDR3 is TGTGCCAGCAGTTTGGGACAGGGGGCGAACACCGGGGAGCTGTTTTTT. Protein sequence: CASSLGQGANTGELFF.

Concerning this clonotype: One junction end disagrees with the germline gene, perhaps due to a read error. This sequence joins TRBV5-1 and TRBJ2-7, with D perhaps TRBD2 (6 bases). Germline CDR1 SGHRS, CDR2 YFSETQ. This CDR3 region has 14 residues. The CDR3, as DNA: TGCGTCAGCAGCTTCTACTCCGGGGGACTCGGGCAGTACTTC. It is translated as CVSSFYSGGLGQYF.

This chain links TRBV7-2 with TRBJ2-7, with 7 nucleotides matching TRBD2. The CDR3 runs to 16 residues. Looked up from germline, CDR1 is SGHTA and CDR2 is FQGNSA. V dropped 6 bases and J dropped 3; count of bases not matched to a gene: 14. The CDR3: CASRRTGTTPLYEQYF. DNA of the CDR3: TGTGCCAGCAGAAGAACCGGGACTACCCCCCTCTACGAGCAGTACTTC.

The rearrangement joins TRBV5-1 to TRBJ2-1; D gene uncertain. Germline loops: CDR1 SGHRS, CDR2 YFSETQ. This CDR3 is 13 amino acids long. V was cut by 2 bases and J by 5 bases, with 8 bases left in between. The CDR3 nucleotides read TGCGCCAGCAGCTTAGGGATCCACAATGAGCAGTTCTTC. This translates into CASSLGIHNEQFF.

This clonotype came up many times. The chain carries TRBV5-1 and TRBJ2-7; 9 bases align to TRBD2. The CDR3 spans 14 residues. Looked up from germline, CDR1 is SGHRS and CDR2 is YFSETQ. V lost 2 bases and J lost 4; bases outside the gene matches: 4. As DNA, the CDR3 is TGCGCCAGCAGCTTTAGCGGGAGTTGGTACGAGCAGTACTTC. Translating gives CASSFSGSWYEQYF.

This clonotype occurred a few times. J is TRBJ1-5 and V is TRBV20-1, with D uncertain. The germline CDR1 and CDR2 sequences are DFQATT and SNEGSKA (reference sequence). V lost 5 bases, J lost 3 bases, and 11 bases lay in between. The CDR3 loop spans 13 amino acids. This chain's CDR3 is CSAVGGPNQPQHF. The CDR3 nucleotides are TGCAGTGCTGTCGGCGGCCCCAATCAGCCCCAGCATTTT.

The CDR3 is CSVTPASGIINKQFF. The CDR3, as DNA: TGCAGCGTTACCCCGGCTAGCGGGATAATAAACAAGCAGTTCTTC. This rearrangement joins TRBV29-1 to TRBJ2-1; 9 bases align to TRBD2. The V segment lost 5 bases and the J segment 11 bases; nucleotides outside the gene matches: 16. The CDR3 sequence is 15 residues long. Germline-derived CDR1 and CDR2 are SQVTM and ANQGSEA.

In this sample, this clonotype turned up a few times. This chain links TRBV20-1 with TRBJ2-7; D gene ambiguous. CDR3 length: 11 amino acids. CDR1 and CDR2 from the germline V gene are DFQATT and SNEGSKA (reference sequence). V was clipped by 4 bases and J by 4 bases, with 8 bases between them. Written as DNA, the CDR3 is TGCAGTGCTAAGAACCAGTACGAGCAGTACTTC. Translating it yields CSAKNQYEQYF.

This sequence joins TRBV20-1 and TRBJ1-4; TRBD1 matches at 9 bases. The CDR3 runs to 17 residues. The J segment lost 7 bases and the V segment lost 1 base, leaving 13 bases of the junction unmatched. Germline CDR1 and CDR2: DFQATT and SNEGSKA (reference sequence). CDR3 region: CSARVGKGTGSVEKLFF. In DNA, the CDR3 is TGCAGTGCTAGAGTAGGGAAAGGGACAGGGAGTGTTGAAAAACTGTTTTTT.

This chain uses TRBV5-1 with TRBJ2-7; unclear D gene. Trimming took 3 bases from V and 3 from J, leaving 16 bases between them. This CDR3 comprises 15 residues. Germline V CDR1 and CDR2: SGHRS, YFSETQ. The CDR3 region has the DNA TGCGCCAGCAGCTCGGACGGTCGTACTCGCTACGAGCAGTACTTC. Its translation is CASSSDGRTRYEQYF.

This clonotype has a handful of counts. The CDR3 DNA is TGTGCCAGCAGTCCCCCCGGGACAGGGAAGGGTGAAAAACTGTTTTTT. Translation: CASSPPGTGKGEKLFF. The rearrangement links TRBV28 to TRBJ1-4, with TRBD1 matching 9 bases. The CDR3 is 16 amino acids. Per germline, CDR1 MDHEN and CDR2 SYDVKM. Germline trimming cut 5 bases from V and 7 bases from J; bases unmatched to any gene: 11.

There are a few counts of this clonotype. This chain uses TRBV20-1 with TRBJ2-7, with a tentative D call TRBD1 (5 bases). From germline, CDR1 is DFQATT and CDR2 SNEGSKA (reference sequence). This CDR3 spans 15 amino acids. The V end was cut by 1 base, the J end by 2 bases, with 15 bases between. CDR3 region: CSARALGAGTYEQYF. CDR3 coding DNA: TGCAGTGCTAGAGCCCTCGGCGCAGGGACCTACGAGCAGTACTTC.

This clonotype was found a few times. The gene calls are TRBV29-1 and TRBJ2-5, with 9 bases matching TRBD2. The CDR3 is made up of 13 amino acids. Germline V gene sequence: CDR1 SQVTM, CDR2 ANQGSEA. After removal of 7 bases from V and 4 bases from J, the junction contained 7 bases not matched to a gene. CDR3 sequence: CSGEEAGGETQYF. CDR3 nucleotide sequence: TGCAGCGGGGAAGAAGCGGGAGGAGAGACCCAGTACTTC.

V gene TRBV20-1 combines with J gene TRBJ2-5, with D possibly matching TRBD2 (5 bases). Germline V gene data show CDR1 as DFQATT and CDR2 as SNEGSKA (reference sequence). The CDR3 contains 15 residues. V shed 6 bases and J shed 3 bases, with 20 bases lying between them. The CDR3 coding sequence is TGCAGTGCGACCGGGAAACCCTTAAGCGAAGAGACCCAGTACTTC. This translates into CSATGKPLSEETQYF.

The V call is TRBV7-8, the J call TRBJ2-2; 14 nucleotides agree with TRBD2. This CDR3 is 16 amino acids long. The V gene end was trimmed by 4 bases and the J gene end by 7 bases; junction bases not matched to a gene: 5. Germline lookup yields CDR1 SGHVS and CDR2 FQNEAQ. CDR3 residues: CASSSPGLAGVGELFF. The CDR3 DNA is TGTGCCAGCAGCTCCCCGGGACTAGCGGGAGTCGGGGAGCTGTTTTTT.

Concerning this clonotype itself: A much larger clone lies one base from this, so it may be a read error. The CDR3 spells CASSQLINTGERFF. The CDR3 DNA sequence: TGTGCCAGCAGCCAGCTCATAAACACCGGGGAGCGGTTTTTT. This chain connects TRBV7-2 to TRBJ2-2, with D perhaps matching TRBD2 (5 bases). The germline gives CDR1 SGHTA, CDR2 FQGNSA. The length of the CDR3 is 14 residues.

The chain links TRBV7-8 to TRBJ2-5; TRBD2 might be the D (6 bases). With 5 bases removed from V and 7 bases from J, the gap between germline ends came to 17 bases. CDR3 length equals 14 residues. Looked up from germline, CDR1 is SGHVS and CDR2 is FQNEAQ. This CDR3 is CASSPGLGGATQYF. The CDR3 DNA is TGTGCCAGCAGCCCGGGTTTGGGAGGCGCGACCCAGTACTTC. Complete variable domain (other parts from reference TRBV7-8 and TRBJ2-5): GAGVSQSPRYKVAKRGQDVALRCDPISGHVSLFWYQQALGQGPEFLTYFQNEAQLDKSGLPSDRFFAERPEGSVSTLKIQRTQQEDSAVYLCASSPGLGGATQYFGPGTRLLVL.

V gene TRBV30 combines with J gene TRBJ1-5; tentatively, D is TRBD1 (5 bases). From germline, CDR1 is GTSNPN and CDR2 SVGIG (reference sequence). The CDR3 length is 13 residues. Between the trimmed V and J ends, which lost 5 bases and 3 bases, there was a span of 11 bases. The CDR3 protein is CAWSRDSNQPQHF. In DNA form, the CDR3 reads TGTGCCTGGTCCCGGGACTCCAATCAGCCCCAGCATTTT.

The rearrangement uses TRBV25-1 and TRBJ2-1; 10 bases are shared with TRBD2. Germline CDR1 MGHDK, CDR2 SYGVNS. The CDR3 loop spans 14 amino acids. Trimming removed 8 bases from V and 13 bases from J; junction bases left unmatched: 14. The CDR3 sequence is CASRSSLAGDLQFF. In DNA form, the CDR3 reads TGTGCCAGCCGTAGTAGTCTAGCGGGAGATCTTCAGTTCTTC.

This clonotype was counted a few times. V is TRBV10-3 and J is TRBJ2-7; TRBD1 agrees at 10 bases. The CDR3 contains 15 residues. Per germline, CDR1 ENHRY and CDR2 SYGVKD. The ends lost 6 bases at V and 3 bases at J; junction bases unmatched: 8. The CDR3 bases are TGTGCCATCAGCCCCGGGACAGGGGCCAACTACGAGCAGTACTTC. Protein product: CAISPGTGANYEQYF.

The genes are TRBV30 and TRBJ2-1; TRBD2 aligns across 7 bases. CDR3 size: 12 residues. CDR1 and CDR2 from the germline V gene are GTSNPN and SVGIG (reference sequence). V lost 3 bases, J lost 13 bases, and 9 bases stayed unmatched. CDR3: CAWRLAGAEQFF. The CDR3 DNA follows: TGTGCCTGGAGGCTCGCGGGAGCTGAACAGTTCTTC.